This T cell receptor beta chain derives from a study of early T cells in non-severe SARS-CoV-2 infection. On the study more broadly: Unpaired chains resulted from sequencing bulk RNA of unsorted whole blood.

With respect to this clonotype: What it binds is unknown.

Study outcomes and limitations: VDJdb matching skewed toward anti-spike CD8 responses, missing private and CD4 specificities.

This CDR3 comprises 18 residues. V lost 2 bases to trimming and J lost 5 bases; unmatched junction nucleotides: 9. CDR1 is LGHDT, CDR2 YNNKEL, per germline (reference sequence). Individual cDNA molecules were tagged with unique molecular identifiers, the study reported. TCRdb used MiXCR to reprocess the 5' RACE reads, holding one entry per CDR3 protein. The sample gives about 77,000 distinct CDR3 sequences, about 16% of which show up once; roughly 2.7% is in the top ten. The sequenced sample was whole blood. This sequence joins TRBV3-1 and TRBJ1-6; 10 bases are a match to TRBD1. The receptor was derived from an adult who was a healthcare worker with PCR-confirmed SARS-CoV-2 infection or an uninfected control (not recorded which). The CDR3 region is CASSQRRTGGGNNSPLHF. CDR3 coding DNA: TGTGCCAGCAGCCAACGTAGGACAGGGGGAGGTAATAATTCACCCCTCCACTTT.